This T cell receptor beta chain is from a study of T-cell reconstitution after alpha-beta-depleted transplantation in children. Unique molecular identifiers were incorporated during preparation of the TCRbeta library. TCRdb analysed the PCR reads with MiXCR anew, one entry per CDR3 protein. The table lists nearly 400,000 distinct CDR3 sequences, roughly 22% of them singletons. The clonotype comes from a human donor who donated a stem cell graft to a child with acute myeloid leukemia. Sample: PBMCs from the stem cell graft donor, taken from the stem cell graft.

The CDR3 protein is CASSQDPTSGNTDTQYF. The DNA of the CDR3 is TGCGCCAGCAGCCAAGATCCGACTAGCGGGAACACAGATACGCAGTATTTT. The chain joins TRBV4-1 to TRBJ2-3, with 11 bases fitting TRBD2. Germline V gives CDR1 MGHRA, CDR2 YSYEKL. The CDR3 is 17 amino acids. Unmatched junction bases numbered 4, after V lost 0 bases and J lost 2 bases.